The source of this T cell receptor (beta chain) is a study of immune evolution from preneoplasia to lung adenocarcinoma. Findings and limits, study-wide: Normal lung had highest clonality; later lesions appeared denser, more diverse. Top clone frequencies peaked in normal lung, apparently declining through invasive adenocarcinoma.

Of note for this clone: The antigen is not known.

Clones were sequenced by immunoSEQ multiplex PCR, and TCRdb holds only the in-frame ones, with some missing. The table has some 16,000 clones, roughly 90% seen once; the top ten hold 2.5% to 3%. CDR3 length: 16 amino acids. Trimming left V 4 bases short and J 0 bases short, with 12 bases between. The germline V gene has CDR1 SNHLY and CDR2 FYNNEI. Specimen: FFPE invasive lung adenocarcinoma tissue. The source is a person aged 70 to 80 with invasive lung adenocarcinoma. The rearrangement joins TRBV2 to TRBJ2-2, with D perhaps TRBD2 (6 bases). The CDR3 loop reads CASSVRAGPNTGELFF. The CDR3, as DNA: TGTGCCAGCAGTGTCCGCGCGGGGCCGAACACCGGGGAGCTGTTTTTT.